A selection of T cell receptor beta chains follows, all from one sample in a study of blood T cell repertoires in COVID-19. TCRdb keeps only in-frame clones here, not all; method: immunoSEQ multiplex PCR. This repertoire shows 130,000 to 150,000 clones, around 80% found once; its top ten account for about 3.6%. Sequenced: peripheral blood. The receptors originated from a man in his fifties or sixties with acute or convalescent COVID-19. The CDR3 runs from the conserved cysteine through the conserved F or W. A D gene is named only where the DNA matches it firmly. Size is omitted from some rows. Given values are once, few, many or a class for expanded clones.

CASSRREGAGELFF,TGTGCCAGCAGCAGGCGGGAGGGAGCCGGGGAGCTGTTTTTT,-,TRBD2,TRBV11-3,TRBJ2-2,14
CASRPQGAIGEKLFF,TGTGCCAGCAGACCACAGGGGGCGATTGGGGAAAAACTGTTTTTT,few,TRBD1,TRBV6-5,TRBJ1-4,15
CASRPLGGALDTEAFF,TGTGCCAGCAGACCCCTGGGGGGGGCGTTGGACACTGAAGCTTTCTTT,-,-,TRBV2,TRBJ1-1,16
CASSLTPRAPDTQYF,TGTGCCAGCTCGCTGACCCCCAGAGCGCCCGATACGCAGTATTTT,-,-,TRBV18,TRBJ2-3,15
CASGVWGANTGELFF,TGTGCCAGTGGAGTTTGGGGGGCGAACACCGGGGAGCTGTTTTTT,-,-,TRBV19,TRBJ2-2,15
CASSLRGLARDTQYF,TGTGCCAGCAGTTTAAGGGGCCTGGCGAGGGATACGCAGTATTTT,-,-,TRBV28,TRBJ2-3,15
CSVDQATEAFF,TGCAGCGTTGACCAGGCCACTGAAGCTTTCTTT,-,-,TRBV29-1,TRBJ1-1,11
CASSELRGTEAFF,TGTGCCAGCAGTGAATTAAGAGGAACTGAAGCTTTCTTT,-,-,TRBV6-1,TRBJ1-1,13
CASSLGAGVLAEETQYF,TGCGCCAGCAGCTTGGGGGCCGGGGTACTAGCGGAAGAGACCCAGTACTTC,-,TRBD2,TRBV5-1,TRBJ2-5,17
CASSAGTEPEKLFF,TGTGCCAGCAGTGCCGGGACAGAACCTGAAAAACTGTTTTTT,-,TRBD1,TRBV2,TRBJ1-4,14
CASSLDLALYEQYF,TGTGCCAGCAGCTTAGATTTGGCCCTCTACGAGCAGTACTTC,-,-,TRBV11-2,TRBJ2-7,14